These T cell receptor beta chains were read from a single sample in a study of chronic HIV infection and antiretroviral therapy. TCRdb used MiXCR to reprocess the 5' RACE reads, holding one entry per CDR3 protein. The profile covers 39,000 or so distinct CDR3 sequences, with about 7.4% appearing a single time and roughly 2.6% taken by the ten largest. Sequenced: peripheral blood. These receptors were obtained from an adult who had HIV and had not received antiretroviral therapy, or was an uninfected healthy control (not recorded which). CDR3s include the opening cysteine and the closing phenylalanine or tryptophan. Fields, in order: clone size, V gene, D gene, J gene, CDR3 DNA, CDR3 protein. D genes are given only for firm matches. A clone size is listed for some rows: how often the clone was seen (once, few, many), or a class if it is expanded.

size: .
V: TRBV27
D: .
J: TRBJ2-7
DNA: TGTGCCAGCAGTCCCCCGGCAGGGAGCCTCTACGAGCAGTACTTC
CDR3: CASSPPAGSLYEQYF

size: many
V: TRBV20-1
D: TRBD1
J: TRBJ1-2
DNA: TGCAGTGCTAAGGGACAGGGGGCCTATGGCTACACCTTC
CDR3: CSAKGQGAYGYTF

size: .
V: TRBV3-1
D: .
J: TRBJ2-1
DNA: TGTGCCAGCAGCCAAGACGACCTTAGGGATGAGCAGTTCTTC
CDR3: CASSQDDLRDEQFF

size: .
V: TRBV28
D: .
J: TRBJ1-1
DNA: TGTGCCAGCAGAACCCGGACGGACCCATCTGAAGCTTTCTTT
CDR3: CASRTRTDPSEAFF

size: .
V: TRBV28
D: .
J: TRBJ1-4
DNA: TGTGCCAGCAGTTTCAGGGCCCCGAGTGAAAAACTGTTTTTT
CDR3: CASSFRAPSEKLFF

size: .
V: TRBV2
D: TRBD1
J: TRBJ1-1
DNA: TGTGCCACCGGTAGGGAGGGGGCATCTGAAACTTTCTTT
CDR3: CATGREGASETFF

size: few
V: TRBV5-1
D: .
J: TRBJ2-1
DNA: TGCGCCAGCAGGGGCAGGGTAGGAAATGAGCAGTTCTTC
CDR3: CASRGRVGNEQFF

size: many
V: TRBV28
D: .
J: TRBJ2-2
DNA: TGTGCCAGCAGTTTACGCATCGGCTTCGGAACCGGGGAGCTGTTTTTT
CDR3: CASSLRIGFGTGELFF

size: many
V: TRBV12-5
D: .
J: TRBJ1-1
DNA: TGTGCTAGTGGTTTGTCCCCCACTGAAGCTTTCTTT
CDR3: CASGLSPTEAFF

size: many
V: TRBV28
D: .
J: TRBJ1-2
DNA: TGTGCCAGCAGTTCTCCAGGTGAAGGCTACACCTTC
CDR3: CASSSPGEGYTF

size: .
V: TRBV7-9
D: .
J: TRBJ2-5
DNA: TGTGCCAGCAGCTTGGACAGTGTCCAAGAGACCCAGTACTTC
CDR3: CASSLDSVQETQYF

size: .
V: TRBV28
D: TRBD2
J: TRBJ2-7
DNA: TGTGCCAGCAGTTCCCCAGAGCAACTAGCGGGAAACTTTGAGCAGTACTTC
CDR3: CASSSPEQLAGNFEQYF

size: few
V: TRBV4-1
D: .
J: TRBJ1-1
DNA: TGCGCCAGCAGCCAAGAGCCAGGGCAAGGGTACACTGAAGCTTTCTTT
CDR3: CASSQEPGQGYTEAFF

size: few
V: TRBV6-2/TRBV6-3
D: .
J: TRBJ1-2
DNA: TGTGCCAGCAGTTACTATGGGGGAAACTATGGCTACACCTTC
CDR3: CASSYYGGNYGYTF

size: few
V: TRBV28
D: TRBD1
J: TRBJ2-5
DNA: TGTGCCAGCAGTGACAGGGCTGGCCAAGAGACCCAGTACTTC
CDR3: CASSDRAGQETQYF

size: few
V: TRBV29-1
D: .
J: TRBJ2-1
DNA: TGCAGCGTTGAGGTTTGGGACACCAATGAGCAGTTCTTC
CDR3: CSVEVWDTNEQFF

size: many
V: TRBV28
D: TRBD1
J: TRBJ2-7
DNA: TGTGCCAGCAGTTTGCCCGGGACAGGGGCCTACGAGCAGTACTTC
CDR3: CASSLPGTGAYEQYF

size: .
V: TRBV28
D: .
J: TRBJ1-1
DNA: TGTGCCAGCAGTTTATCAGGGATGAACACTGAAGCTTTCTTT
CDR3: CASSLSGMNTEAFF

size: few
V: TRBV29-1
D: TRBD1
J: TRBJ1-5
DNA: TGCAGCGTTGATGAGGGGGCGGATCAGCCCCAGCATTTT
CDR3: CSVDEGADQPQHF

size: many
V: TRBV4-1
D: TRBD1
J: TRBJ2-5
DNA: TGCGCCAGCAGCCAAGATAGGGGACAGCAAGAGACCCAGTACTTC
CDR3: CASSQDRGQQETQYF

size: many
V: TRBV27
D: TRBD1
J: TRBJ1-1
DNA: TGTGCCAGCAGCCAAGGGACAGGCGGTAAAGCTTTCTTT
CDR3: CASSQGTGGKAFF

size: .
V: TRBV10-3
D: .
J: TRBJ1-1
DNA: TGTGCCGTTGGGTGGGGGCCTGAAGCTTTCTTT
CDR3: CAVGWGPEAFF

size: many
V: TRBV7-8
D: .
J: TRBJ2-3
DNA: TGTGCCAGCAGCTTAGGTGCTAGCACAGATACGCAGTATTTT
CDR3: CASSLGASTDTQYF

size: .
V: TRBV20-1
D: TRBD2
J: TRBJ2-7
DNA: TGCAGTGCTAGAGATATGACGGGAGGGCCTCACGAGCAGTACTTC
CDR3: CSARDMTGGPHEQYF

size: many
V: TRBV10-1
D: .
J: TRBJ2-1
DNA: TGCGCCAGCTCGGGGGCCTACAATGAGCAGTTCTTC
CDR3: CASSGAYNEQFF

size: few
V: TRBV29-1
D: .
J: TRBJ1-4
DNA: TGCAGCGTTGAAGACACAGGGCAGTCTAATGAAAAACTGTTTTTT
CDR3: CSVEDTGQSNEKLFF

size: .
V: TRBV9
D: .
J: TRBJ2-7
DNA: TGTGCCAGCAGCGTAGGGGTGGACGTCTCCTACGAGCAGTACTTC
CDR3: CASSVGVDVSYEQYF

size: .
V: TRBV18
D: .
J: TRBJ2-5
DNA: TGTGCCAGCTCACCACCTTTGACGGGGGAAGACACCCAGTACTTC
CDR3: CASSPPLTGEDTQYF

size: few
V: TRBV10-2
D: .
J: TRBJ2-7
DNA: TGCGCCAGCAGTGCGTTCGGGTACGAGCAGTACTTC
CDR3: CASSAFGYEQYF

size: few
V: TRBV20-1
D: .
J: TRBJ1-1
DNA: TGCAGTGCTCCAACAGGGCAAAGGGGAGCTTTCTTT
CDR3: CSAPTGQRGAFF

size: .
V: TRBV27
D: .
J: TRBJ2-1
DNA: TGTGCCAGCTACCGGGGAAGCTCCTACAATGAGCAGTTCTTC
CDR3: CASYRGSSYNEQFF

size: many
V: TRBV28
D: .
J: TRBJ2-5
DNA: TGTGCCAGCAGTAAAAATGACGCTGACCAAGAGACCCAGTACTTC
CDR3: CASSKNDADQETQYF

size: few
V: TRBV2
D: TRBD2
J: TRBJ2-1
DNA: TGTGCCAGCACAGAGGCGGGAGGGCCGAATGAGCAGTTCTTC
CDR3: CASTEAGGPNEQFF

size: few
V: TRBV29-1
D: TRBD1
J: TRBJ2-4
DNA: TGCAGCGTCGCAGGGGGCACCAAAAACATTCAGTACTTC
CDR3: CSVAGGTKNIQYF

size: many
V: TRBV2
D: .
J: TRBJ2-1
DNA: TGTGCCAGCAGTGGGGGTCAAGCGCATGAGCAGTTCTTC
CDR3: CASSGGQAHEQFF

size: .
V: TRBV29-1
D: .
J: TRBJ2-3
DNA: TGCAGCGTTGATACGAGGGGCCCCCCGGATACGCAGTATTTT
CDR3: CSVDTRGPPDTQYF

size: many
V: TRBV4-2
D: .
J: TRBJ2-7
DNA: TGTGCCAGCAGCCAAGATCTCGGATCCTACGAGCAGTACTTC
CDR3: CASSQDLGSYEQYF

size: many
V: TRBV28
D: .
J: TRBJ1-5
DNA: TGTGCCAGCAGTTTAATGGTGGCGAAAACTTGGGGTCAGCCCCAGCATTTT
CDR3: CASSLMVAKTWGQPQHF

size: few
V: TRBV7-9
D: .
J: TRBJ1-5
DNA: TGTGCCAGCAGCTTAGAGACAGAGACCCAGCCCCAGCATTTT
CDR3: CASSLETETQPQHF

size: many
V: TRBV6-2/TRBV6-3
D: .
J: TRBJ2-5
DNA: TGTGCCAGCAGTTACGACCCTAGTTACGAGACCCAGTACTTC
CDR3: CASSYDPSYETQYF